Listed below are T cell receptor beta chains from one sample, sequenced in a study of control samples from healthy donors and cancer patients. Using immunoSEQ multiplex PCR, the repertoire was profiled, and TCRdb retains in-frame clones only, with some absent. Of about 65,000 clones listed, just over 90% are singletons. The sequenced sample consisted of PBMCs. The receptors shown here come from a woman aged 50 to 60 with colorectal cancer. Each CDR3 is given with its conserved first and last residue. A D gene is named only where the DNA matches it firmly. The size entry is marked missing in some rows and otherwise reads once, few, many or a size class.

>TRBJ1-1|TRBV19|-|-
CASSIDRSSLTEAFF
TGTGCCAGTAGTATAGATAGGAGTTCCCTCACTGAAGCTTTCTTT
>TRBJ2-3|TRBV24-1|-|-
CATSGSGPGDTQYF
TGTGCCACCAGTGGGTCCGGCCCGGGGGATACGCAGTATTTT
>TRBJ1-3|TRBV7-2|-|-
CASSLAPGTGNTIYF
TGTGCCAGCAGCTTAGCGCCAGGTACTGGAAACACCATATATTTT
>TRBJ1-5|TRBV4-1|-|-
CASSLIRGQPQHF
TGCGCCAGCAGCCTAATCAGGGGTCAGCCCCAGCATTTT
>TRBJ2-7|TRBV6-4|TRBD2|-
CASSDSASGPYEQYF
TGTGCCAGCAGTGACTCGGCTAGCGGCCCCTACGAGCAGTACTTC
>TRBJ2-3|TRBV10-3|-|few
CATTRQGGETDTQYF
TGTGCCACCACAAGACAGGGAGGGGAAACAGATACGCAGTATTTT
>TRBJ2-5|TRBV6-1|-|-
CASKEGGPEGTQYF
TGTGCCAGCAAGGAGGGGGGCCCTGAGGGGACCCAGTACTTC
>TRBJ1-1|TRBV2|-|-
CASSDPAVFF
TGTGCCAGCAGTGATCCTGCGGTTTTCTTT
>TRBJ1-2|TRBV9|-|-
CASSLPPDEGGYTF
TGTGCCAGCAGTCTCCCCCCCGACGAGGGTGGCTACACCTTC
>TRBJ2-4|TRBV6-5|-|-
CASSRRLAKNIQYF
TGTGCCAGCTCCCGGAGATTAGCCAAAAACATTCAGTACTTC
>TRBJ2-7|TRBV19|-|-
CASSSQGGSYEQYF
TGTGCCAGTAGTTCCCAAGGGGGGTCCTACGAGCAGTACTTC
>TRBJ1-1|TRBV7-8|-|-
CASSLERVPNQNTEAFF
TGTGCCAGCAGCTTAGAGCGCGTTCCTAACCAGAACACTGAAGCTTTCTTT
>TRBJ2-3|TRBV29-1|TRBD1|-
CSVVGTGISTDTQYF
TGCAGCGTTGTGGGGACAGGGATATCGACAGATACGCAGTATTTT
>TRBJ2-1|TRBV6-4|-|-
CASSDSIGRTNEQFF
TGTGCCAGCAGTGACTCGATCGGCCGGACGAATGAGCAGTTCTTC
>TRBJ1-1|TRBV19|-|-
CASSIAAGPYTEAFF
TGTGCCAGTAGTATAGCTGCAGGGCCGTACACTGAAGCTTTCTTT